This is a list of T cell receptor beta chains from one sample in a study of blood T cell repertoires in COVID-19. Produced via immunoSEQ multiplex PCR; TCRdb's table is partial and in-frame only. The sample has about 140,000 clones, 80% to 85% seen once. Sequencing was performed on peripheral blood. The receptors here all came from a woman in her fifties or sixties with acute or convalescent COVID-19. The CDR3 runs from the conserved cysteine through the conserved F or W. A D gene is named only where the DNA matches it firmly. Clone size is shown for a subset of rows, as once, few, many or a class of expanded clone.

d_call j_call v_call clone_size cdr3_nt cdr3_aa
. TRBJ2-1 TRBV5-1 . TGCGCCAGCAGCTTTCAGACAAACAATGAGCAGTTCTTC CASSFQTNNEQFF
TRBD1 TRBJ1-1 TRBV11-3 . TGTGCCAGCAGCTTGGACAGGGGGGGGTCTGAAGCTTTCTTT CASSLDRGGSEAFF
. TRBJ1-1 TRBV28 . TGTGCCAGCACCAACGCAGGGGTTTCTGAAGCTTTCTTT CASTNAGVSEAFF
. TRBJ1-2 TRBV9 few TGTGCCAGCAGCGTAAGTACGGGAGGAAGTGGCTACACCTTC CASSVSTGGSGYTF
. TRBJ2-1 TRBV10-1 . TGCGCCAGCACCTCAGGGACACAGGGTCTTTCCTACAATGAGCAGTTCTTC CASTSGTQGLSYNEQFF
TRBD2 TRBJ2-7 TRBV19 . TGTGCCAGTAGTGAATCAGCGGGACCCCTGCGGTACTTC CASSESAGPLRYF
TRBD1 TRBJ1-2 TRBV6-1 . TGTGCCAGCAGTGGAAATGGACAGGGGTCCACTAACTATGGCTACACCTTC CASSGNGQGSTNYGYTF
. TRBJ1-1 TRBV5-6 . TGTGCCAGCAGCTCCCAGGGTCGGACTGAAGCTTTCTTT CASSSQGRTEAFF
. TRBJ1-1 TRBV5-4 . TGTGCCAGCAGCTTTAATGGGAGGGGGAACACTGAAGCTTTCTTT CASSFNGRGNTEAFF
. TRBJ1-2 TRBV7-8 few TGTGCCAGCAGCTTAGGCGTCAACTATGGCTACACCTTC CASSLGVNYGYTF
TRBD2 TRBJ2-2 TRBV7-9 once TGTGCCAGCAGCTCCGGGGGACTAGCGAACACCGGGGAGCTGTTTTTT CASSSGGLANTGELFF
TRBD2 TRBJ2-1 TRBV3-1/TRBV3-2 few TGTGCCAGCAGATCGACTAGCGGGAGTATTAATGAGCAGTTCTTC CASRSTSGSINEQFF
. TRBJ2-7 TRBV19 . TGTGCCAGTAGTACTAGCGCCAACTCCTACGAGCAGTACTTC CASSTSANSYEQYF
TRBD2 TRBJ2-1 TRBV3-1/TRBV3-2 . TGTGCCAGCAGCCAAGTATCTAGCGGGAGGCCGTACAATGAGCAGTTCTTC CASSQVSSGRPYNEQFF
. TRBJ1-1 TRBV6-1 once TGTGCCAGCAGTGAAGGGACAGAATATGAAGCTTTCTTT CASSEGTEYEAFF
TRBD2 TRBJ2-3 TRBV30 . TGTGCCTGGAAGGGGACTAGCGGCGCGCGGGATACGCAGTATTTT CAWKGTSGARDTQYF
TRBD2 TRBJ2-1 TRBV7-2 . TGTGCCAGCAGCTTAGGAGCGGGGGGCTCCTACAATGAGCAGTTCTTC CASSLGAGGSYNEQFF
. TRBJ1-2 TRBV5-1 . TGCGCCAGCAGTACCAGCGGCGAGGGTTTCGGTGGCTACACCTTC CASSTSGEGFGGYTF
. TRBJ2-5 TRBV3-1/TRBV3-2 . TGTGCCAGCAGCCATGGCAGGGTGGGCGAGACCCAGTACTTC CASSHGRVGETQYF
TRBD2 TRBJ2-1 TRBV3-1/TRBV3-2 . TGTGCCAGCAGCCTTTCCGCGGGGGGCTACAATGAGCAGTTCTTC CASSLSAGGYNEQFF
. TRBJ1-1 TRBV2 . TGTGCCAGCAGAAACCCCCAGGGTATCACTGAAGCTTTCTTT CASRNPQGITEAFF
. TRBJ1-2 TRBV18 . TGTGCCAGCTCACAAAGTCGCGGAAACTATGGCTACACCTTC CASSQSRGNYGYTF
. TRBJ2-6 TRBV19 . TGTGCCAGTTCGGGACATCTCAGCTCTGGGGCCAACGTCCTGACTTTC CASSGHLSSGANVLTF
. TRBJ2-7 TRBV29-1 . TGCAGCGTTGAAGATCGCGTCGGAGGGAGGTACGAGCAGTACTTC CSVEDRVGGRYEQYF
TRBD1 TRBJ2-7 TRBV7-2 . TGTGCCAGCAGCTCGGGACAGGGCAACTACGAGCAGTACTTC CASSSGQGNYEQYF
. TRBJ1-5 TRBV28 many TGTGCCAGCAGTTTGGGAGGGACCGGTCAGCCCCAGCATTTT CASSLGGTGQPQHF
. TRBJ2-5 TRBV6-6 few TGTGCCACCAACAGGGTGGGCCAAGTCGAGACCCAGTACTTC CATNRVGQVETQYF
TRBD1 TRBJ2-7 TRBV6-2/TRBV6-3 . TGTGCCAGCAGTGGGACAGGTCTATATGGAGAGCAGTACTTC CASSGTGLYGEQYF
. TRBJ1-1 TRBV7-6 . TGTGCCAGCAGCTTGAGAGAAGCTTTCTTT CASSLREAFF
TRBD1 TRBJ1-1 TRBV5-5 . TGTGCCAGCAGTCGACCGGGACAGGTGAACACTGAAGCTTTCTTT CASSRPGQVNTEAFF
. TRBJ1-1 TRBV6-5 . TGTGCCAGCAGTCGACAGGTCAAACCGAACACTGAAGCTTTCTTT CASSRQVKPNTEAFF